This T cell receptor beta chain emerged from a study of Graves' ophthalmopathy and Graves' hyperthyroidism (dated by TCRdb to the late 2010s). Regarding the complete study: Peripheral blood was collected at initial diagnosis, prior to any treatment. Following sample collection, hyperthyroidism patients were given methimazole at a starting dose of 30 mg daily, and ophthalmopathy patients were given high-dose intravenous methylprednisolone. An independent validation cohort comprised roughly 20 hyperthyroidism patients and about 16 patients who later progressed from hyperthyroidism to ophthalmopathy. In about six hyperthyroidism patients, the T-cell repertoires found in thyroid tissue were compared with those found in blood. To explore V-J signatures that separate ophthalmopathy from hyperthyroidism, a discovery set of 95 to 100 patients was enrolled, consisting of 40 to 45 with ophthalmopathy and under 65 with stable hyperthyroidism. In total, around 140 blood samples were TCR-sequenced: roughly 45 ophthalmopathy, under 85 hyperthyroidism and some 17 hyperthyroidism-to-ophthalmopathy patients. The study used signatures of the TCR beta repertoire to tell Graves' ophthalmopathy apart from Graves' hyperthyroidism and to predict which patients would progress to ophthalmopathy.

Beyond this particular receptor, the publication reports: Sample size was not statistically predetermined, and group allocation was not concealed from the investigators. In validation, the model predicted ophthalmopathy progression with about 70% sensitivity and around 72% specificity; 12 predicted patients were CT-confirmed with GO in a median of about 7.1 months. Most expanded thyroid clonotypes with a frequency above 0.001 also appeared in blood, which suggests that blood repertoires may reflect the immune response in the thyroid. In cross-validation, the 13-signature model distinguished ophthalmopathy from stable hyperthyroidism with almost 90% sensitivity and roughly 81% specificity, and in the test set the corresponding values were about 80% and 75%.

The germline V gene (reference sequence) sets CDR1 to LNHNV and CDR2 to YYDKDF. Trimming costs V 1 base and J 3 bases, and their ends lie 9 bases apart. Inclusive of the bounding cysteine and phenylalanine, the CDR3 is 15 residues long. Left in the record is the CDR3 DNA by itself, 45 bases read in frame from the first base. A patient counted as having stable hyperthyroidism if there was no progression to ophthalmopathy within 18 months of follow-up. Hyperthyroidism patients were newly diagnosed, were aged 18 to 65 years, and had a disease duration under 2 months. Patients with other autoimmune diseases, uncontrolled infections, pregnancy or lactation were excluded. Diagnosis relied on clinical symptoms, serum thyroxine, TRAb, thyroid ultrasound and orbital computed tomography. PBMCs were isolated from 10 ml of fresh peripheral blood by Ficoll-Paque density gradient centrifugation. Total RNA was extracted using Trizol reagent, and RNA quality was checked on an Agilent 2100 Bioanalyzer.

For repertoire sequencing, the TCR beta CDR3 regions were amplified from RNA transcripts. HTBI primers and the Qiagen OneStep RT-PCR kit were used in a first-round RT-PCR, which was followed by a second-round multiplex PCR, size selection and purification. Sequencing of the libraries was carried out on an Illumina HiSeq2000 in paired-end mode with 100 bp reads. The authors' analysis ran thus. SOAPnuke was used to process the reads, throwing out any read that had adapters, had uncalled bases, had a mean Phred below 15, or lacked an exact constant-primer or identifier match. High-quality paired reads were merged with COPE v1.2.5. Clonotypes were defined as unique nucleotide sequences and were aligned to IMGT TRB V, D and J references using MiTCR v1.1. The analysis was limited to V-J combinations with a frequency above 0.0001, which together covered 99.2% of repertoires. For each V-J combination, a TCR clonal expansion and chaos score was defined as F50 clonal expansion divided by the chaos observed in the TCRdist matrix. Welch's t-statistics and random forest were used to reduce the features to about twelve V-J combinations, which were then used as input to a naive Bayes classifier. Thyroid-blood repertoire similarity was quantified with the Morisita-Horn index. TCRdb reanalyzed the raw reads on its own, using fastp at Q25 for trimming and MiXCR for clone calling, and kept in-frame beta chains. CDR3 protein sequences are deduplicated, and each keeps its most common genes and DNA. Here the V and J calls rest on TCRdb's processing, not on the authors' analysis. The sample profile shows roughly 36,000 distinct CDR3 sequences; roughly 52% of them were found once. Clones ranked in the top ten supply approximately 24% of the sample.

For this clonotype: Which antigen it targets is not known. Nothing much larger sits one base from this clone, and base qualities are not available.

This receptor was identified in an adult woman with stable Graves' hyperthyroidism. The source material was peripheral blood. The receptor chain draws on TRBV15 and TRBJ1-4; the D gene remains uncertain. The DNA sequence is TGTGCCACCAGCAGAGTGGTCGGTTCTAATGAAAAACTGTTTTTT. It is translated as CATSRVVGSNEKLFF.